The TCR beta chain described here comes from a study of shared clonotypes between healthy human individuals (dated by TCRdb to the early 2020s). About the investigation overall: The cohort comprised a couple of women and a few men aged 18 to 49 years. For each donor, three plates each were used for CD4 naive and CD4 memory, two plates were used for CD8 naive, and one plate was used for CD8 memory. To estimate repertoire size and how much clonotypes are shared between individuals, the study performed deep sequencing of blood TCR repertoires from a few healthy adults. Libraries were prepared and TCR repertoires were sequenced by different laboratories using diverse techniques, in order to increase sequencing depth and limit assay-specific biases. Between about 0.8 and 9 billion PBMCs per donor were obtained by leukapheresis.

For this clone: The antigen this receptor binds is unknown. Base qualities are not at hand, and no much larger clone is one base apart.

The donors were healthy, HIV-negative adults who had no recently reported acute infections or vaccinations. Every donor was a Caucasian adult living in Nashville, Tennessee, USA. Magnetic negative selection was used to enrich CD4+ T cells, after which naive cells were positively selected on CD45RA and the negative fraction became the memory subset. After blood collection by leukapheresis, PBMCs were isolated using Ficoll-Histopaque density gradient centrifugation and then cryopreserved in the vapor phase of liquid nitrogen. Analytical flow cytometry was used to check the purity and quantity of every magnetically sorted T cell population. From each sorted fraction, genomic DNA was isolated and quantified by UV absorbance on a Nanodrop 2000c. Points the paper makes about the study in general: Naive subsets generally had larger estimated clonotype richness than memory subsets did. Incomplete sequencing was indicated by rarefaction of sorted-subset datasets, despite the large sequencing depth. Compared with non-shared clonotypes, clonotypes shared by all four sorted-subset donors had higher generation probabilities. Across several donors, roughly 5% of naive CD4, more than 3% of naive CD8, under 2.5% of memory CD4, and 0.4% to 0.45% of memory CD8 clonotypes were shared. Only blood was sampled, and tissue TCR repertoires likely differ from those in blood. The small number of donors limited the genetic and exposure-history diversity represented. Pairwise subsampling indicated that sequencing depth was expected to affect the degree of clonotype sharing among donors.

The V end loses 8 bases and the J end loses 3 bases, and a stretch of 16 bases separates them. The CDR3 has 14 amino acids, counting the end cysteine and phenylalanine. Of the read, only the CDR3 DNA is kept; its 42 bases are in frame from base 1. CDR1 and CDR2 were assigned from the germline V gene as SGHTA and FQGNSA. Using the deep immunoSEQ assay, TCR CDR3 regions were amplified from genomic DNA by multiplex PCR. Genomic DNA extracted from each cell subset was distributed evenly over all wells of several immunoSEQ 96-well plates, and each plate served as one replicate. Each replicate PCR for sorted subsets received about 0.2 ug genomic DNA, equal to about 30,000 T cell genomes. Purified libraries were quantified with a Qubit 3.0 fluorometer, sized on a Bioanalyzer 2100, and re-quantified with the KAPA Library Quantification kit. A separate single-read 150-cycle Illumina NextSeq 550 flow cell was used to sequence each immunoSEQ 96-well plate. Turning to the authors' computational methods: Because the immunoSEQ output included only junctional sequences and no quality scores, the filtering could not be the same as the filtering used for full-length reads. Sequences were annotated with PyIR, a Python wrapper for IgBLAST v1.9, using IMGT germline references to assign V/J genes and CDR3. Reads were filtered out if the reads had weak V/J assignments (E-value above 1e-6), no CDR3, stop codons, out-of-frame junctions, or ambiguous translated residues. V3J clonotypes were defined by identical inferred V gene, J gene, and CDR3 amino acid sequence. Percentage overlap between repertoires was calculated by dividing the number of shared unique clonotypes by the size of the smaller repertoire. Three approaches were used to assess repertoire richness: RTK rarefaction, the Chao1 estimator, and Recon v2.1 estimates of unobserved clonotypes. OLGA was used to compute generation probabilities for all TCRbeta clonotypes that the gDNA method yielded from four donors. TCRdb mirrors the immuneACCESS table, restricted to in-frame sequences. Some clones are absent from its copies; in checked studies, under half trace to an unresolved V gene, and the reason for the others is unknown. The DNA was the basis for D and trimming; V, J and clone size are from that table. The sample records roughly 1 million clones, roughly 80% of which are singletons. The biggest ten clones account for about 1.5% of the sample.

The clonotype originates from a man between 18 and 35 years old in good health. The chain joins TRBV7-2 to TRBJ1-2; TRBD1 could be the D gene, as 6 bases match. Sequenced: memory CD4+ T cells sorted from blood. The cell subset or site label on this specimen signifies: CD45RA-negative fraction. This receptor has the CDR3 CASSTTGWDYGYTF. The DNA is TGTGCCAGCTCTACAACAGGGTGGGACTATGGCTACACCTTC.